The 25 T cell receptor beta chains below come from one sample, sequenced in a study of PD-1 blockade in mismatch repair-deficient tumors. Clones were sequenced by immunoSEQ multiplex PCR, and TCRdb holds only the in-frame ones, with some missing. This table has 15,000 or so clones, over 75% appearing once. This specimen consisted of PBMCs, obtained less than 25 weeks after starting pembrolizumab. Source of these receptors: an adult with mismatch repair-deficient cancer.

The V gene is TRBV9, the J gene TRBJ2-4; no definite D call. The length of the CDR3 is 16 residues. The ends were cut back, 8 bases at V and 0 bases at J, with 18 bases in the middle. Germline values: CDR1 SGDLS, CDR2 YYNGEE. CDR3 in DNA: TGTGCCAGGAATCGTATCAACTCTCTAGCCAAAAACATTCAGTACTTC. Amino acid sequence: CARNRINSLAKNIQYF.

This CDR3 reads CASSEGEITDTQYF. CDR3 nucleotide sequence: TGTGCCAGCAGTGAGGGAGAGATCACAGATACGCAGTATTTT. This chain joins TRBV6-4 and TRBJ2-3; TRBD2 might be the D (5 bases). V lost 3 bases and J lost 2, with 9 bases in between. The germline V gene encodes CDR1 MRHNA and CDR2 SNTAGT. There are 14 residues in the CDR3.

The rearrangement links TRBV4-1 to TRBJ1-6, with D perhaps matching TRBD1 (6 bases). Germline CDR1 is MGHRA and CDR2 is YSYEKL. CDR3 length: 15 residues. V was pared by 0 bases and J by 10 bases, with 13 bases between. The DNA of the CDR3 is TGCGCCAGCAGCCAAGAGGCAGGGGAACAATCACCCCTCCACTTT. The encoded protein is CASSQEAGEQSPLHF.

This chain joins TRBV7-9 and TRBJ2-7; possibly TRBD1 for D (6 bases). CDR3 length: 16 amino acids. CDR1 is SEHNR, CDR2 FQNEAQ, per germline (reference sequence). V was cut by 4 bases and J by 0 bases, with 16 bases left in between. The CDR3 nucleotides are TGTGCCAGCAGCTCTGCTTGGGGGCGGAACTCCTACGAGCAGTACTTC. This codes for CASSSAWGRNSYEQYF.

The chain joins TRBV11-3 to TRBJ1-4; 7 bases are shared with TRBD1. CDR1 SGHNT and CDR2 YENEEA come from the germline V gene. The length of the CDR3 is 15 residues. Trimming removed 5 bases from V and 1 base from J; junction bases left unmatched: 4. The CDR3 reads CASSPHRGTNEKLFF. CDR3 DNA sequence: TGTGCCAGCAGCCCCCACAGGGGAACTAATGAAAAACTGTTTTTT. Looking up the rest from reference TRBV11-3 and TRBJ1-4 gives the full variable domain: EAGVVQSPRYKIIEKKQPVAFWCNPISGHNTLYWYLQNLGQGPELLIRYENEEAVDDSQLPKDRFSAERLKGVDSTLKIQPAELGDSAVYLCASSPHRGTNEKLFFGSGTQLSVL.

This clone was picked up one time. The V call is TRBV2, the J call TRBJ1-1; the D is unclear. The germline V gene encodes CDR1 SNHLY and CDR2 FYNNEI. Trimming took off 3 bases at V and 10 bases at J, with 15 bases between the two ends. The CDR3 runs to 13 residues. The CDR3 is CASSDQASVAAFF. CDR3 nucleotides: TGTGCCAGCAGTGATCAAGCTAGTGTTGCAGCTTTCTTT. The whole variable domain, filled in from reference TRBV2 and TRBJ1-1, reads EPEVTQTPSHQVTQMGQEVILRCVPISNHLYFYWYRQILGQKVEFLVSFYNNEISEKSEIFDDQFSVERPDGSNFTLKIRSTKLEDSAMYFCASSDQASVAAFFGQGTRLTVV.

This chain joins TRBV28 and TRBJ1-6; the match to TRBD1 covers 11 bases. The germline V gene encodes CDR1 MDHEN and CDR2 SYDVKM. V gave up 6 bases and J gave up 8 bases; unmatched junction bases: 9. The CDR3 spans 16 residues. CDR3 coding DNA: TGTGCCAGCAGCGTTCCCGGGACAGGGGGTGATTCACCCCTCCACTTT. It yields the protein CASSVPGTGGDSPLHF.

This chain joins TRBV18 and TRBJ2-1, with 9 positions matching TRBD2. This CDR3 region has 16 residues. After removal of 2 bases from V and 0 bases from J, the junction contained 2 bases not matched to a gene. Germline CDR1 and CDR2: KGHSH and LQKENI. The CDR3 loop reads CASSPYSGGSYNEQFF. Here the CDR3 DNA reads TGTGCCAGCTCACCATATAGCGGGGGCTCCTACAATGAGCAGTTCTTC.

This clone is a singleton in its sample. This rearrangement joins TRBV5-4 to TRBJ1-2; D may be TRBD1 (5 bases). Per germline, CDR1 SGHNT and CDR2 YYREEE (reference sequence). The CDR3 has 15 residues. Trimming cost V 4 bases and J 7 bases, with 20 bases left between them. The CDR3 here is CASSHVSAGMGGYTF. CDR3 coding DNA: TGTGCCAGCAGCCATGTTTCGGCAGGGATGGGTGGCTACACCTTC.

The chain recombines TRBV29-1 with TRBJ1-4, with a tentative D call TRBD1 (5 bases). V was trimmed by 4 bases and J by 4 bases, leaving 7 bases between them. The CDR3 sequence is 12 residues long. Germline V CDR1 and CDR2: SQVTM, ANQGSEA. This chain's CDR3 is CSVAGINEKLFF. The CDR3 coding sequence is TGCAGCGTTGCAGGGATTAATGAAAAACTGTTTTTT.

The rearrangement uses TRBV28 and TRBJ1-1, with D tentatively TRBD1 (5 bases). V lost 7 bases, J lost 3 bases, and 6 bases lay in between. The CDR3 has 11 residues. Per germline, CDR1 MDHEN and CDR2 SYDVKM. The CDR3 loop is CASKGYTEAFF. The CDR3 DNA sequence: TGTGCCAGCAAGGGGTACACTGAAGCTTTCTTT.

The chain links TRBV28 to TRBJ1-2, with 8 bases that match TRBD1. The CDR3 totals 17 residues. Trimming cost V 3 bases and J 2 bases; bases outside gene matches: 11. Germline V gives CDR1 MDHEN, CDR2 SYDVKM. Here the CDR3 reads CASSFRRTGKVNYGYTF. The CDR3 coding sequence is TGTGCCAGCAGTTTTCGCCGGACAGGGAAGGTGAACTATGGCTACACCTTC.

This CDR3 is CASSHLSGRRLAEQYF. For the CDR3, the DNA is TGTGCCAGCAGTCACCTAAGCGGGAGAAGACTTGCCGAGCAGTACTTC. The chain joins TRBV28 to TRBJ2-7; TRBD2 agrees at 8 bases. The V gene's germline CDR1 is MDHEN and CDR2 SYDVKM. The J segment lost 6 bases and the V segment lost 5 bases, leaving 15 bases of the junction unmatched. CDR3 length: 16 residues.

The chain recombines TRBV19 with TRBJ1-5, with TRBD1 identical over 7 bases. The germline CDR1 and CDR2 sequences are LNHDA and SQIVND (reference sequence). Trimming removed 2 bases from V and 0 bases from J; junction bases left unmatched: 1. This CDR3 is 15 amino acids long. CDR3 in DNA: TGTGCCAGTAGTATAAACAGGGGTAGCAATCAGCCCCAGCATTTT. Its translation is CASSINRGSNQPQHF.

This CDR3 reads CASSPLLPPDEQYF. Here the CDR3 DNA reads TGTGCCAGCAGTCCCTTACTACCTCCCGACGAGCAGTACTTC. The rearrangement links TRBV27 to TRBJ2-7; D ambiguous. The germline V gene has CDR1 MNHEY and CDR2 SMNVEV (reference sequence). This CDR3 is built from 14 residues. Between the trimmed V and J ends, which lost 5 bases and 5 bases, there was a span of 16 bases.

J is TRBJ2-1 and V is TRBV6-1, with D maybe TRBD2 (6 bases). The germline V gene encodes CDR1 MNHNS and CDR2 SASEGT. The CDR3 is 16 amino acids. V was trimmed by 4 bases and J by 0 bases, leaving 13 bases between them. CDR3 coding DNA: TGTGCCAGCAGTGGGGGACTTTTTTTCTCCTACAATGAGCAGTTCTTC. Amino acid sequence: CASSGGLFFSYNEQFF.

The chain combines TRBV7-8 with TRBJ1-1; TRBD1 matches at 9 bases. CDR3 length: 14 residues. J lost 5 bases, V lost 1 base, and 2 bases had no gene match. Germline assignment: CDR1 SGHVS and CDR2 FQNEAQ. CDR3 coding DNA: TGTGCCAGCAGCTTAGGGGGACAGGGTACTGAAGCTTTCTTT. This translates into CASSLGGQGTEAFF.

V and J are TRBV9 and TRBJ2-3; a possible D gene is TRBD2 (6 bases). Germline V lookup: CDR1 SGDLS, CDR2 YYNGEE. V lost 2 bases to trimming and J lost 7 bases, with 23 bases between them. The CDR3 extends over 17 amino acids. CDR3 loop: CASSVALLGEALNTQYF. CDR3 nucleotides: TGTGCCAGCAGCGTGGCCCTATTAGGGGAGGCTCTTAATACGCAGTATTTT.

This clone was detected only once. CDR3 nucleotides: TGCGCCAGCAGCAAGTGGCGGGGCGGACAGCCCCAGCATTTT. Amino acid sequence: CASSKWRGGQPQHF. This chain connects TRBV5-1 to TRBJ1-5, with D perhaps matching TRBD1 (5 bases). Trimming shortened V by 4 bases and J by 7 bases, and 15 bases separated the two germline ends. The CDR3 length is 14 residues. CDR1 and CDR2 from the germline V gene are SGHRS and YFSETQ.

V gene TRBV27 combines with J gene TRBJ2-5, with 7 bases that match TRBD2. Germline trimming cut 4 bases from V and 2 bases from J; bases unmatched to any gene: 4. CDR1 MNHEY and CDR2 SMNVEV come from the germline V gene (reference sequence). The CDR3 length is 14 residues. The CDR3 DNA reads as TGTGCCAGCAGTTCGACTAGCTGGCAAGAGACCCAGTACTTC. Its translation: CASSSTSWQETQYF.

This clone appeared a single time. The chain joins TRBV5-1 to TRBJ2-5; TRBD2 matches 7 bases. Germline CDR1 SGHRS, CDR2 YFSETQ. With V trimmed by 5 bases and J by 5 bases, 15 bases remained unmatched. The CDR3 spans 16 residues. As DNA, the CDR3 is TGCGCCAGCAGATCTCCCCTAAGCGGGATAAGCGAGACCCAGTACTTC. Translating it yields CASRSPLSGISETQYF.

V gene TRBV28 combines with J gene TRBJ1-1; 7 bases are a match to TRBD1. This CDR3 is 13 amino acids long. V was clipped by 10 bases and J by 0 bases; unmatched bases: 5. The germline gives CDR1 MDHEN, CDR2 SYDVKM. The CDR3 coding sequence is TGTGCCATTAGAGGGACAGTGAACACTGAAGCTTTCTTT. This codes for CAIRGTVNTEAFF. Full variable domain (remainder filled in from reference TRBV28 and TRBJ1-1): DVKVTQSSRYLVKRTGEKVFLECVQDMDHENMFWYRQDPGLGLRLIYFSYDVKMKEKGDIPEGYSVSREKKERFSLILESASTNQTSMYLCAIRGTVNTEAFFGQGTRLTVV.

V and J are TRBV5-1 and TRBJ1-1, with 7 bases fitting TRBD1. Germline V gene data show CDR1 as SGHRS and CDR2 as YFSETQ. The CDR3 is 15 amino acids. J gave up 3 bases and V 4 bases, and 9 bases lay outside the gene matches. CDR3 region: CASSNGPGQHTEAFF. The DNA for the CDR3 is TGCGCCAGCAGCAACGGCCCGGGACAGCACACTGAAGCTTTCTTT. Supplemented by reference TRBV5-1 and TRBJ1-1, the full variable domain reads KAGVTQTPRYLIKTRGQQVTLSCSPISGHRSVSWYQQTPGQGLQFLFEYFSETQRNKGNFPGRFSGRQFSNSRSEMNVSTLELGDSALYLCASSNGPGQHTEAFFGQGTRLTVV.

In its sample, this clone was seen a few times. This chain uses TRBV5-1 with TRBJ1-4; 7 bases are a match to TRBD1. The germline gives CDR1 SGHRS, CDR2 YFSETQ. V was pared by 3 bases and J by 5 bases, with 4 bases of the junction left unmatched. The length of the CDR3 is 14 residues. Here the CDR3 reads CASSSGQPNEKLFF. The CDR3 region has the DNA TGCGCCAGCAGCTCGGGACAGCCAAATGAAAAACTGTTTTTT. The full variable domain, its missing parts supplied by reference TRBV5-1 and TRBJ1-4, is KAGVTQTPRYLIKTRGQQVTLSCSPISGHRSVSWYQQTPGQGLQFLFEYFSETQRNKGNFPGRFSGRQFSNSRSEMNVSTLELGDSALYLCASSSGQPNEKLFFGSGTQLSVL.

The chain couples TRBV27 to TRBJ1-2; no clear D. The CDR3 contains 13 residues. The V gene's germline CDR1 is MNHEY and CDR2 SMNVEV (reference sequence). The V end was cut by 4 bases, the J end by 4 bases, with 10 bases between. CDR3 nucleotides: TGTGCCAGCAGTTCGGTTGCTGGCTATGGCTACACCTTC. Translating gives CASSSVAGYGYTF.